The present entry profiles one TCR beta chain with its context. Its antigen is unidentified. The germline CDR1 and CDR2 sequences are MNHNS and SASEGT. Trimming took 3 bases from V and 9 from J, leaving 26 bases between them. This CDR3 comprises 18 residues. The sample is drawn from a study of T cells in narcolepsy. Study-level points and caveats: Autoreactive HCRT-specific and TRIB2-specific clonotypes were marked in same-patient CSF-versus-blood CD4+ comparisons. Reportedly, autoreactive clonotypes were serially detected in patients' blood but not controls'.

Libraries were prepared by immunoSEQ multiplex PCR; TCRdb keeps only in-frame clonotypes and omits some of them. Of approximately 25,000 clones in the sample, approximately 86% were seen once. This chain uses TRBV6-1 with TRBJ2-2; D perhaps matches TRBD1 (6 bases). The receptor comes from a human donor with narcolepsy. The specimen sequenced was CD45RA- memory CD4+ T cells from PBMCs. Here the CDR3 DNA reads TGTGCCAGCAGTGACGATCTGACGAGAACAGGGTGGCGCAGGGAGCTGTTTTTT. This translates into CASSDDLTRTGWRRELFF.